This TCR beta chain was retrieved from a study of regulatory T cells in long-lasting Graves disease. Points from the study as a whole: Rather than thyroid tissue, only peripheral blood underwent study. Those with persistent disease had in common more public clonotypes (about 2,500) than new patients (about 970). Persistent Graves' patients showed less TCR diversity than newly diagnosed patients showed.

CDR3-region Arm-PCR and iRepertoire HTBI primers produced the TCR beta libraries. TCRdb recomputed calls from the multiplex PCR reads with MiXCR, one row per CDR3 protein. The sample includes fewer than 400,000 distinct CDR3 sequences, around 20% of them seen just once. Stated time point: persistent/refractory GD, antithyroid drugs over 5 years with positive TRAb. RNA from PBMCs was the source of the TCR library. Worth noting for this clonotype: Its specificity is not known.

Per the germline V gene, CDR1 is SGHVS and CDR2 is FQNEAQ. V gave up 5 bases and J gave up 3 bases, with 14 bases separating them. The CDR3 has 14 residues. This TCR came from a female donor with Graves disease. This chain uses TRBV7-8 with TRBJ2-7; D gene unclear. Source: peripheral blood mononuclear cells (PBMCs), taken when the disease was refractory, from a patient treated with antithyroid drugs. The CDR3 bases are TGTGCCAGCAGCCCGGAACGGAGAGGCTACGAGCAGTACTTC. As protein: CASSPERRGYEQYF.